Listed here are 8 T cell receptor beta chains from one sample, sequenced in a study of a mutant IDH1 vaccine in newly diagnosed glioma. The time point is: week 47, end of study. Topical imiquimod was applied with each vaccine dose, which held 300 ug of mutant IDH1 20-mer peptide. These receptors lack a known antigen. TCRdb's table, derived via immunoSEQ multiplex PCR, lists solely in-frame clones and lacks some. The sample contains about 60,000 clones, around 86% of which appear only once. The sequencing here drew on PBMCs, taken from a glioma patient whose treatment included an IDH1 peptide vaccine. These TCRs come from a woman aged 45-65 years with glioma.

The chain is built from TRBV19 and TRBJ1-5; D unresolved. The V end was cut by 5 bases, the J end by 0 bases, with 11 bases between. The V gene's germline CDR1 is LNHDA and CDR2 SQIVND (reference sequence). This CDR3 spans 15 amino acids. The CDR3 protein is CASSGRDLSNQPQHF. DNA of the CDR3: TGTGCCAGTAGTGGGCGCGACCTTAGCAATCAGCCCCAGCATTTT.

This clone was seen a few times. The V gene is TRBV10-1, the J gene TRBJ2-7, with D uncertain. With 2 bases removed from V and 5 bases from J, the gap between germline ends came to 10 bases. This CDR3 is built from 13 residues. Germline V lookup: CDR1 WNHNN, CDR2 SYGVQD (reference sequence). CDR3 sequence reads: CASSEDGSNEQYF. CDR3 sequence (DNA): TGCGCCAGCAGTGAGGACGGCTCAAACGAGCAGTACTTC.

The chain uses TRBV25-1 and TRBJ1-3; tentatively, D is TRBD1 (5 bases). Trimming pared 1 base from V and 5 bases from J, leaving 12 bases between. The CDR3 has 15 amino acids. From germline, CDR1 is MGHDK and CDR2 SYGVNS. Written as DNA, the CDR3 is TGTGCCAGCAGTGAATTGGACACGACCAGAAACACCATATATTTT. This gives the protein CASSELDTTRNTIYF.

The chain has TRBV4-2 and TRBJ2-2; 13 nucleotides line up with TRBD2. The CDR3 has 15 amino acids. V was pared by 6 bases and J by 11 bases, with 9 bases of the junction left unmatched. From germline, CDR1 is LGHNA and CDR2 YNFKEQ. The CDR3, as DNA: TGTGCCAGCAGTACTAGCGGGGGGGCAATCGTCGAGCTGTTTTTT. It yields the protein CASSTSGGAIVELFF.

The chain employs TRBV19 and TRBJ1-5; D call uncertain. The CDR3 covers 16 residues. From germline, CDR1 is LNHDA and CDR2 SQIVND (reference sequence). Trimming removed 3 bases at V and 1 base at J, with 13 bases between. The chain's CDR3 is CASSMMGRVSNQPQHF. CDR3 bases: TGTGCCAGTAGTATGATGGGCAGAGTAAGCAATCAGCCCCAGCATTTT. Together with reference TRBV19 and TRBJ1-5, the CDR3 gives the full variable domain: DGGITQSPKYLFRKEGQNVTLSCEQNLNHDAMYWYRQDPGQGLRLIYYSQIVNDFQKGDIAEGYSVSREKKESFPLTVTSAQKNPTAFYLCASSMMGRVSNQPQHFGDGTRLSIL.

This chain uses TRBV7-2 with TRBJ2-1; possibly TRBD1 for D (6 bases). Germline V gives CDR1 SGHTA, CDR2 FQGNSA. Trimming took 5 bases from V and 0 from J, leaving 14 bases between them. There are 16 residues in the CDR3. This CDR3 is CASSGHRESSYNEQFF. CDR3 coding DNA: TGTGCCAGCAGCGGCCACAGGGAGAGCTCCTACAATGAGCAGTTCTTC.

The chain is built from TRBV4-2 and TRBJ2-1; 11 bases fit TRBD2. The germline V gene encodes CDR1 LGHNA and CDR2 YNFKEQ. The CDR3 runs 16 residues. V trimming: 0 bases; J trimming: 9 bases; junction bases outside the gene matches: 7. CDR3 region: CASSQDLLAGGTEQFF. The CDR3, as DNA: TGTGCCAGCAGCCAAGATCTTCTAGCGGGGGGAACTGAGCAGTTCTTC.

In its sample, this clone was seen a few times. The V call is TRBV19, the J call TRBJ1-2; tentatively, D is TRBD1 (5 bases). CDR1 is LNHDA, CDR2 SQIVND, per germline (reference sequence). This CDR3 contains 12 residues. V was shortened by 7 bases and J by 5 bases, with 11 bases between the two germline ends. The chain's CDR3 is CASTFGGYGYTF. In nucleotides, the CDR3 is TGTGCCAGTACCTTCGGGGGTTATGGCTACACCTTC.